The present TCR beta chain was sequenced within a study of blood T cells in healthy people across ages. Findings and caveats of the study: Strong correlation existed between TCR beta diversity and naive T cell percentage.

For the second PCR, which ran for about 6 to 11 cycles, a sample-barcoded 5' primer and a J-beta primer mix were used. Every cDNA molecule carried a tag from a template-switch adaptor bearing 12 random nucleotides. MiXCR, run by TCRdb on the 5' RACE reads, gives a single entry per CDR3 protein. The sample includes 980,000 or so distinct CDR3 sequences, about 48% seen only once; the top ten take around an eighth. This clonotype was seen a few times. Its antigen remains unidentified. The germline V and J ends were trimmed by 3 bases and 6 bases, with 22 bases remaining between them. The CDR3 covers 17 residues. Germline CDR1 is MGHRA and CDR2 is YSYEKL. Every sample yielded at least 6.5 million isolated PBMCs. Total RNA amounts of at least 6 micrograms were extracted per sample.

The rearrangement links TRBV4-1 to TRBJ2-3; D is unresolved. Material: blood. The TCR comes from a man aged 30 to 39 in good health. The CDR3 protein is CASSQEAQTVRRDTQYF. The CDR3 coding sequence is TGCGCCAGCAGCCAGGAAGCCCAGACCGTACGTCGGGATACGCAGTATTTT.